The rows below give T cell receptor beta chains drawn from one sample of a study of cytomegalovirus exposure and HLA in healthy donors. Sequenced by immunoSEQ multiplex PCR; TCRdb stores in-frame clones only, minus some. The sample lists over 250,000 clones, 70% to 90% occurring once. The sequencing input was PBMCs. All receptors derive from a woman aged 18 to 35 in good health and CMV-seronegative. The conserved cysteine and the conserved F or W are not part of the CDR3 here. Fields, in order: V gene, D gene, J gene, clone size, CDR3 protein. A D gene is named only where the DNA matches it firmly. Clone size appears in some rows only: once, few, many, or a class for an expanded clone.

V: TRBV30
D: -
J: TRBJ1-1
size: -
CDR3: AWSVTGTPWITEAF

V: TRBV11-2
D: TRBD1
J: TRBJ2-3
size: -
CDR3: ASSRRGPSTDTQY

V: TRBV5-1
D: -
J: TRBJ1-2
size: -
CDR3: ASSLEQVYGYT

V: TRBV5-6
D: -
J: TRBJ2-1
size: -
CDR3: ASSLRGPYDNEQF

V: TRBV7-2
D: -
J: TRBJ1-5
size: -
CDR3: ASSPRQVHSNQPQH

V: TRBV2
D: -
J: TRBJ2-5
size: -
CDR3: ASTLWSQETQY

V: TRBV7-2
D: -
J: TRBJ1-5
size: few
CDR3: ASSPYRDQPQH

V: TRBV30
D: TRBD1
J: TRBJ2-7
size: -
CDR3: AWNRQGNYEQY

V: TRBV20-1
D: -
J: TRBJ2-7
size: -
CDR3: SAINYEQY

V: TRBV2
D: -
J: TRBJ2-7
size: -
CDR3: ASSETRGGMTSYEQY

V: TRBV4-1
D: TRBD1
J: TRBJ1-2
size: few
CDR3: ASSQLDRGQNYGYT

V: TRBV6-1
D: -
J: TRBJ2-3
size: -
CDR3: ASNLGIDTQY

V: TRBV27
D: -
J: TRBJ1-1
size: -
CDR3: ASRSGLSARRAF

V: TRBV7-2
D: -
J: TRBJ1-2
size: few
CDR3: ASSFRDNVYGYT

V: TRBV7-9
D: -
J: TRBJ2-1
size: once
CDR3: ASSLGRRTGNEQF

V: TRBV27
D: -
J: TRBJ2-1
size: once
CDR3: ASSPLVGGAGEQF

V: TRBV7-6
D: TRBD2
J: TRBJ2-2
size: -
CDR3: ASSLVPPSGSLSGELF

V: TRBV15
D: TRBD1
J: TRBJ2-7
size: -
CDR3: ATSRDGTGLYEQY

V: TRBV6-4
D: TRBD1
J: TRBJ2-1
size: once
CDR3: ASTQSGTGDNNEQF

V: TRBV18
D: TRBD1
J: TRBJ1-1
size: -
CDR3: ASSPKPTGVGTEAF

V: TRBV6-1
D: -
J: TRBJ2-6
size: -
CDR3: ASSALGRSGANVLT

V: TRBV4-1
D: -
J: TRBJ1-5
size: -
CDR3: ASSQPAVGPGNQPQH

V: TRBV5-1
D: TRBD1
J: TRBJ1-1
size: -
CDR3: ASSPGTGGTEAF

V: TRBV5-1
D: TRBD1
J: TRBJ1-3
size: once
CDR3: ASSLTGAGNTIY

V: TRBV18
D: -
J: TRBJ2-7
size: -
CDR3: ASSLARVSPNEQY

V: TRBV30
D: TRBD1
J: TRBJ1-1
size: -
CDR3: ARQGVGTEAF

V: TRBV11-3
D: -
J: TRBJ2-7
size: -
CDR3: ASSLVGGRRAAEQY

V: TRBV5-6
D: -
J: TRBJ1-1
size: -
CDR3: ASSSMTVNTEAF

V: TRBV28
D: -
J: TRBJ1-3
size: few
CDR3: ASSPREDTIY

V: TRBV5-1
D: -
J: TRBJ2-7
size: -
CDR3: ASSSTGTYEQY

V: TRBV23-1
D: TRBD2
J: TRBJ2-7
size: -
CDR3: ASSHFCGGSSYEQY

V: TRBV4-1
D: -
J: TRBJ2-7
size: -
CDR3: ASSQTGDREQY

V: TRBV6-1
D: -
J: TRBJ2-1
size: -
CDR3: ASSAGGLVGTNEQF

V: TRBV30
D: -
J: TRBJ2-1
size: -
CDR3: AWSMGGSYNEQF

V: TRBV4-3
D: TRBD2
J: TRBJ2-7
size: once
CDR3: ASSQDRWAGDEQY

V: TRBV4-1
D: -
J: TRBJ2-4
size: -
CDR3: ASSQLRVAKNIQY

V: TRBV14
D: -
J: TRBJ1-2
size: -
CDR3: ASSYFTGYGYT

V: TRBV10-1
D: -
J: TRBJ1-1
size: -
CDR3: ASSDQGSNTEAF

V: TRBV6-5
D: -
J: TRBJ2-7
size: -
CDR3: ASSYRQGRSYEQY